Shown below are 24 T cell receptor beta chains from a single sample sequenced in a study of T cell changes during pregnancy in multiple sclerosis. Clones were sequenced by immunoSEQ multiplex PCR, and TCRdb holds only the in-frame ones, with some missing. This table holds around 95,000 clones, under 95% found once. The sample here was peripheral blood, taken after pregnancy. The receptors stem from a female donor in good health, enrolled as a control in a pregnancy study.

The genes are TRBV9 and TRBJ2-5, with a weak D call TRBD2 (7 bases). The length of the CDR3 is 16 residues. Germline CDR1 is SGDLS and CDR2 is YYNGEE. Trimming stripped 3 bases from V and 3 bases from J, with 18 bases between. The CDR3 DNA follows: TGTGCCAGCAGCGGCCCGTTCGGGGGGACAAAAGAGACCCAGTACTTC. Amino acid sequence: CASSGPFGGTKETQYF.

This clone was counted only a few times. The chain is built from TRBV2 and TRBJ1-1; tentatively, D is TRBD1 (5 bases). Germline-derived CDR1 and CDR2 are SNHLY and FYNNEI. With 7 bases removed from V and 11 bases from J, the gap between germline ends came to 11 bases. The CDR3 is 10 amino acids. CDR3 residues: CASILRGAFF. The CDR3 DNA reads as TGTGCCAGCATCTTAAGGGGTGCTTTCTTT. Drawing the rest from reference TRBV2 and TRBJ1-1, the complete variable domain is EPEVTQTPSHQVTQMGQEVILRCVPISNHLYFYWYRQILGQKVEFLVSFYNNEISEKSEIFDDQFSVERPDGSNFTLKIRSTKLEDSAMYFCASILRGAFFGQGTRLTVV.

The chain is built from TRBV14 and TRBJ2-3; D uncertain. Germline values: CDR1 SGHDN, CDR2 FVKESK. This CDR3 contains 13 residues. V lost 0 bases and J 5 bases, leaving 6 bases between the germline ends. CDR3 residues: CASSQDPVDTQYF. The CDR3 region has the DNA TGTGCCAGCAGCCAAGATCCAGTAGATACGCAGTATTTT.

The CDR3 DNA reads TGTGCCAGTAATACCGGGGTCCGGGAGCTGTTTTTT. Protein: CASNTGVRELFF. The J gene is TRBJ2-2, the V gene TRBV19; tentatively, D is TRBD2 (5 bases). Deletions cut 7 bases from V and 9 bases from J, with 12 bases between. Germline loops: CDR1 LNHDA, CDR2 SQIVND (reference sequence). This CDR3 spans 12 amino acids.

The rearrangement links TRBV19 to TRBJ1-1; D is unresolved. V lost 3 bases and J lost 3, with 8 bases in between. Germline V gives CDR1 LNHDA, CDR2 SQIVND (reference sequence). This CDR3 comprises 13 residues. CDR3 DNA: TGTGCCAGTAGTATGCAGGTTTACACTGAAGCTTTCTTT. Translation: CASSMQVYTEAFF.

The rearrangement uses TRBV7-3 and TRBJ1-1, with 8 nucleotides matching TRBD1. V lost 4 bases and J lost 1; bases outside the gene matches: 5. The CDR3 covers 15 residues. The V gene's germline CDR1 is SGHTA and CDR2 FQGTGA. The CDR3 DNA is TGTGCCAGCAGCTACTCCGGGACAGGGAACACTGAAGCTTTCTTT. This translates into CASSYSGTGNTEAFF. The whole variable domain, filled in from reference TRBV7-3 and TRBJ1-1, reads GAGVSQTPSNKVTEKGKYVELRCDPISGHTALYWYRQSLGQGPEFLIYFQGTGAADDSGLPNDRFFAVRPEGSVSTLKIQRTERGDSAVYLCASSYSGTGNTEAFFGQGTRLTVV.

The chain has TRBV28 and TRBJ1-5; TRBD1 agrees at 7 bases. Germline CDR1 is MDHEN and CDR2 is SYDVKM. V shed 3 bases and J 7 bases; nucleotides not matched to a gene: 6. The CDR3 is 14 residues long. The CDR3 here is CASSLTGHRQPQHF. As DNA, the CDR3 is TGTGCCAGCAGTTTGACAGGGCATCGCCAGCCCCAGCATTTT. Combining the CDR3 with reference TRBV28 and TRBJ1-5 gives the whole variable domain DVKVTQSSRYLVKRTGEKVFLECVQDMDHENMFWYRQDPGLGLRLIYFSYDVKMKEKGDIPEGYSVSREKKERFSLILESASTNQTSMYLCASSLTGHRQPQHFGDGTRLSIL.

This clone was observed many times. The CDR3 loop reads CASRPGGAGSREAFF. The CDR3 nucleotides are TGTGCCAGCAGACCAGGGGGCGCGGGAAGTCGGGAAGCTTTCTTT. The chain recombines TRBV13 with TRBJ1-1; 8 nucleotides align to TRBD1. Trimming took 6 bases from V and 8 from J; bases not matched to a gene: 14. This CDR3 has 15 residues. Germline assignment: CDR1 PRHDT and CDR2 FYEKMQ (reference sequence).

The chain joins TRBV28 to TRBJ1-4, with TRBD1 as a possible D gene (5 bases). The ends were cut back, 7 bases at V and 8 bases at J, with 17 bases in the middle. Germline V CDR1 and CDR2: MDHEN, SYDVKM. The CDR3 is 14 amino acids. The DNA of the CDR3 is TGTGCCAGCACCTTCGTAGGGGCAGGGGAAAAACTGTTTTTT. This translates into CASTFVGAGEKLFF.

The J gene is TRBJ1-1, the V gene TRBV4-1; D is uncertain. CDR3 length equals 13 residues. Trimming removed 3 bases from V and 1 base from J, with 6 bases in between. The germline V gene has CDR1 MGHRA and CDR2 YSYEKL. The chain's CDR3 is CASSHTQNTEAFF. CDR3 nucleotide sequence: TGCGCCAGCAGCCATACACAGAACACTGAAGCTTTCTTT.

The gene calls are TRBV28 and TRBJ2-7; perhaps TRBD1 as D (5 bases). V shed 8 bases and J shed 3 bases, with 8 bases lying between them. The CDR3 spans 11 residues. Germline CDR1 and CDR2: MDHEN and SYDVKM. CDR3 protein: CASQGVYEQYF. DNA for the CDR3: TGTGCCAGCCAAGGGGTCTACGAGCAGTACTTC.

The chain carries TRBV5-6 and TRBJ2-7, with 10 nucleotides matching TRBD1. The junction had 7 bases not matched to a gene; V was cut back by 0 bases and J by 4 bases. Per the germline V gene, CDR1 is SGHDT and CDR2 is YYEEEE. There are 16 residues in the CDR3. The CDR3 region has the DNA TGTGCCAGCAGCTTGGTTCTTGGGGACAGGGGTTACGAGCAGTACTTC. Amino acids: CASSLVLGDRGYEQYF.

This clone was seen just once. J is TRBJ2-7 and V is TRBV6-4, with TRBD2 identical over 13 bases. The CDR3 consists of 14 residues. Per germline, CDR1 MRHNA and CDR2 SNTAGT. V was pared by 6 bases and J by 5 bases, with 4 bases of the junction left unmatched. CDR3 in DNA: TGTGCCAGCAGCCCCGGGACTAGCGGGGACGAGCAGTACTTC. Translated: CASSPGTSGDEQYF.

V gene TRBV7-9 combines with J gene TRBJ2-1; 15 bases map to TRBD2. The V gene end was trimmed by 5 bases and the J gene end by 9 bases; junction bases not matched to a gene: 8. This CDR3 contains 16 residues. Germline V CDR1 and CDR2: SEHNR, FQNEAQ (reference sequence). The CDR3 loop is CASSLRGLAGGFEQFF. In DNA, the CDR3 is TGTGCCAGCAGCCTTAGGGGACTAGCGGGAGGTTTTGAGCAGTTCTTC. The full variable domain, completed using reference TRBV7-9 and TRBJ2-1, is DTGVSQNPRHKITKRGQNVTFRCDPISEHNRLYWYRQTLGQGPEFLTYFQNEAQLEKSRLLSDRFSAERPKGSFSTLEIQRTEQGDSAMYLCASSLRGLAGGFEQFFGPGTRLTVL.

This clone appeared a single time. The rearrangement uses TRBV18 and TRBJ2-2; 9 nucleotides match TRBD1. V shed 3 bases, J shed 7 bases, and the junction held 6 bases outside the gene matches. This CDR3 has 15 residues. Germline V lookup: CDR1 KGHSH, CDR2 LQKENI. The CDR3, as DNA: TGTGCCAGCTCACCGACAGGGGGAACTGGCGGGGAGCTGTTTTTT. Protein: CASSPTGGTGGELFF.

The rearrangement links TRBV19 to TRBJ2-7, with D possibly matching TRBD1 (6 bases). The V gene lost 0 bases and the J gene lost 3 bases, with 12 bases spanning the gap. This CDR3 is built from 15 residues. Germline CDR1 reads LNHDA; CDR2 reads SQIVND (reference sequence). CDR3 coding DNA: TGTGCCAGTAGTATAGATCTCGACAGGTTCTACGAGCAGTACTTC. Translating gives CASSIDLDRFYEQYF.

V is TRBV19 and J is TRBJ2-7; D is possibly TRBD2 (5 bases). Between the trimmed V and J ends, which lost 10 bases and 3 bases, there was a span of 19 bases. This CDR3 is 14 amino acids long. Per germline, CDR1 LNHDA and CDR2 SQIVND (reference sequence). The CDR3 DNA reads as TGTGCCACCTCGGCTGAATGGGGAGACTACGAGCAGTACTTC. Its translation: CATSAEWGDYEQYF.

This clone was found once. The chain links TRBV11-2 to TRBJ2-1; D is unclear. This CDR3 is 14 amino acids long. Germline assignment: CDR1 SGHAT and CDR2 FQNNGV. Trimming cost V 5 bases and J 7 bases, with 15 bases left between them. The CDR3 reads CASSPLGPWNEQFF. CDR3 in DNA: TGTGCCAGCAGCCCCCTGGGCCCTTGGAATGAGCAGTTCTTC.

This clone was seen only once. The V gene is TRBV28, the J gene TRBJ2-4, with 8 bases lining up with TRBD1. Germline assignment: CDR1 MDHEN and CDR2 SYDVKM. This CDR3 has 14 residues. Unmatched junction bases numbered 3, after V lost 4 bases and J lost 4 bases. The CDR3 is CASSSRTGKNIQYF. The CDR3 region has the DNA TGTGCCAGCAGTTCCCGGACAGGGAAAAACATTCAGTACTTC. The full variable domain, rest sourced from reference TRBV28 and TRBJ2-4, is DVKVTQSSRYLVKRTGEKVFLECVQDMDHENMFWYRQDPGLGLRLIYFSYDVKMKEKGDIPEGYSVSREKKERFSLILESASTNQTSMYLCASSSRTGKNIQYFGAGTRLSVL.

The rearrangement links TRBV15 to TRBJ2-2; 8 bases map to TRBD2. Germline lookup yields CDR1 LNHNV and CDR2 YYDKDF (reference sequence). The ends lost 8 bases at V and 5 bases at J; junction bases unmatched: 4. The CDR3 consists of 13 residues. The CDR3 DNA follows: TGTGCCACCGCGGGGGGCCTTACCGGGGAGCTGTTTTTT. Amino acids: CATAGGLTGELFF.

This clone has only a few counts. V usage is TRBV11-2 and J usage is TRBJ2-1, with a tentative D call TRBD1 (6 bases). The CDR3 length is 12 residues. Germline assignment: CDR1 SGHAT and CDR2 FQNNGV. Trimming removed 3 bases from V and 9 bases from J, with 9 bases in between. CDR3 residues: CASSLGAAEQFF. CDR3 DNA sequence: TGTGCCAGCAGCTTGGGGGCAGCTGAGCAGTTCTTC.

V is TRBV29-1 and J is TRBJ2-1, with D tentatively TRBD1 (6 bases). Trimming pared 6 bases from V and 6 bases from J, leaving 9 bases between. CDR1 SQVTM and CDR2 ANQGSEA come from the germline V gene. The length of the CDR3 is 11 residues. CDR3 nucleotide sequence: TGCAGCGTAACAGGGAGCAATGAGCAGTTCTTC. Its protein is CSVTGSNEQFF.

This clone occurred once. The gene calls are TRBV6-1 and TRBJ1-5, with TRBD1 as a possible D gene (6 bases). Trimming took 1 base from V and 4 from J, leaving 11 bases between them. Germline CDR1 and CDR2: MNHNS and SASEGT. This CDR3 spans 15 amino acids. CDR3 region: CASSEVGGWNQPQHF. The CDR3 bases are TGTGCCAGCAGTGAAGTAGGGGGTTGGAATCAGCCCCAGCATTTT.

The rearrangement joins TRBV18 to TRBJ2-3; 7 bases align to TRBD1. The CDR3 has 16 residues. The germline gives CDR1 KGHSH, CDR2 LQKENI. V lost 6 bases and J lost 2; bases outside the gene matches: 11. Here the CDR3 reads CASSPKTGTATDTQYF. CDR3 nucleotide sequence: TGTGCCAGCTCCCCCAAGACCGGGACAGCCACAGATACGCAGTATTTT.